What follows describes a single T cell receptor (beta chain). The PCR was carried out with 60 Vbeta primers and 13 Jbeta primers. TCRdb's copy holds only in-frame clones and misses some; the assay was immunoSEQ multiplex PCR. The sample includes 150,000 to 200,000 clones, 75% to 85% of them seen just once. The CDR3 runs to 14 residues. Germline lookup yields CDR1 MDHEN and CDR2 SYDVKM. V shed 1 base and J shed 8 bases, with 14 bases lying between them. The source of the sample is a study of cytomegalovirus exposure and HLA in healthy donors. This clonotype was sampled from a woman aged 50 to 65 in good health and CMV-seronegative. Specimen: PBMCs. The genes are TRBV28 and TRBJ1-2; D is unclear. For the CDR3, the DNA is TGTGCCAGCAGTTTATCGGGGAGCCGGATGGGCTACACCTTC. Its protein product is CASSLSGSRMGYTF.